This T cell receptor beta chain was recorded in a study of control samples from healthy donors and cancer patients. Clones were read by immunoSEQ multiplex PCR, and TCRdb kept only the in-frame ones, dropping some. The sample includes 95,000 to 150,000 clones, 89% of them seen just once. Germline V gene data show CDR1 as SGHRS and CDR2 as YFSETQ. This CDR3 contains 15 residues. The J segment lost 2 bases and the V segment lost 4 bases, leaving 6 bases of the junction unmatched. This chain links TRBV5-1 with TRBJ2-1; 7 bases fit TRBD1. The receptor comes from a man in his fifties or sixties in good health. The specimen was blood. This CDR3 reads CASSPTGNAYNEQFF. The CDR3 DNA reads TGCGCCAGCAGCCCGACAGGGAACGCCTACAATGAGCAGTTCTTC.